This record covers a single TCR beta chain. What it recognizes is unknown. The data were taken from a study of cytomegalovirus exposure and HLA in healthy donors. General study results and limits: Specificity of a few CMV-associated chains for CMV antigens was verified in vitro. The later analysis indicated that the majority of CMV-associated TCR beta chains appeared HLA-restricted. In a later analysis, common viral pathogens appeared linked to several of the most significant clusters. Reported results showed that the classifier diagnosed cytomegalovirus status with high specificity and sensitivity.

The study ran its PCR with 60 Vbeta and 13 Jbeta primers. Generated by immunoSEQ multiplex PCR, the TCRdb table keeps only in-frame clones and is missing some. The table lists 110,000 or so clones, approximately 80% of them singletons. Deletions cut 3 bases from V and 7 bases from J, with 10 bases between. The CDR3 sequence is 11 residues long. From germline, CDR1 is DFQATT and CDR2 SNEGSKA (reference sequence). The sequenced material came from PBMCs. This TCR was sampled from a woman aged 30 to 39 in good health and CMV-seropositive. The V call is TRBV20-1, the J call TRBJ2-7, with TRBD2 as a possible D gene (5 bases). CDR3 loop: CSASGIGEQYF. CDR3 nucleotides: TGCAGTGCTAGCGGGATTGGGGAGCAGTACTTC.